The table lists the clone carrying this T cell receptor (beta chain) with a few counts. The entry originates in a study of identical twins. CDR1 LGHNA and CDR2 YSLEER come from the germline V gene. The CDR3 runs to 15 residues. Trimming took off 4 bases at V and 1 base at J, with 13 bases between the two ends. Via MiXCR, TCRdb re-called the 5' RACE reads, giving one row per CDR3 protein. The table records approximately 500,000 distinct CDR3 sequences, about 24% of them present only once. A further study also used this sample, focusing on T cells expressing NK-cell markers.

This chain uses TRBV4-3 with TRBJ1-2; D is perhaps TRBD1 (5 bases). The TCR originated in a young woman in good health. The sample taken for sequencing was CD4+ T cells sorted from blood. Here the CDR3 reads CASSRADRFNYGYTF. The CDR3 DNA sequence: TGCGCCAGCAGCCGGGCCGACAGATTTAACTATGGCTACACCTTC.